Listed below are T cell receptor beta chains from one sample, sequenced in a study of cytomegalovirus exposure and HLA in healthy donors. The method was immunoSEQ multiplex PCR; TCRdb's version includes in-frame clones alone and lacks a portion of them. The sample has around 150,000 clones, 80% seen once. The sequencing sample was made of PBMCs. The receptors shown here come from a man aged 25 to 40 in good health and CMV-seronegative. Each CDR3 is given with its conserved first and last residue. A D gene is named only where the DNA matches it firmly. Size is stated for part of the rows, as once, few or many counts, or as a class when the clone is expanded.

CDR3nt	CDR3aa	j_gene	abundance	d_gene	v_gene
TGTGCCAGCAAGCGACTAGCGGGAGTCACCGGGGAGCTGTTTTTT	CASKRLAGVTGELFF	TRBJ2-2	NA	TRBD2	TRBV2
TGTGCCAGCAGGAACTTACTGGAGCAGTACTTC	CASRNLLEQYF	TRBJ2-7	NA	NA	TRBV6-5
TGTGCCAGTAGTACCTACAGGGATGATACGCAGTATTTT	CASSTYRDDTQYF	TRBJ2-3	NA	NA	TRBV19
TGTGCCAGCTCACTGCCCCGGGGGGCGCAGACTGGAAACATCATATATTTT	CASSLPRGAQTGNIIYF	TRBJ1-3	NA	NA	TRBV18
TGTGCCAGCAGTGATGCTAGTATTTTCATGAACACTGAAGCTTTCTTT	CASSDASIFMNTEAFF	TRBJ1-1	NA	NA	TRBV6-1
TGTGCCAGCAGTTTTGAGGGCTGGGGGGGGCGAGTAGTCCACGAGCAGTACTTC	CASSFEGWGGRVVHEQYF	TRBJ2-7	NA	NA	TRBV27
TGTGCCAGCTCCAATCCGGAGGGCTATGGCTACACCTTC	CASSNPEGYGYTF	TRBJ1-2	NA	NA	TRBV2
TGCGCCAGCAGCCAGAGAGGTGACACAGATACGCAGTATTTT	CASSQRGDTDTQYF	TRBJ2-3	NA	NA	TRBV4-1
TGTGCCAGCAGCGTTGGCCCCGGCGGATATGGCTACACCTTC	CASSVGPGGYGYTF	TRBJ1-2	once	NA	TRBV9
TGTGCCACCAGCAGAGATTCGCGACAGGGGGCTAATGAGCAGTTCTTC	CATSRDSRQGANEQFF	TRBJ2-1	NA	TRBD1	TRBV15
TGTGCCAGCAGCCAAGAGATGGAGCGGGTCGGCACCGGGGAGCTGTTTTTT	CASSQEMERVGTGELFF	TRBJ2-2	NA	NA	TRBV4-2
TGTGCCAGCAGCCCGAAGACAGGGGGAGACGAAAAACTGTTTTTT	CASSPKTGGDEKLFF	TRBJ1-4	NA	TRBD1	TRBV7-9
TGTGCCAGCAGTCGGACAGCTGGACCCGGGGAGCTGTTTTTT	CASSRTAGPGELFF	TRBJ2-2	once	NA	TRBV5-4
TGCAGCGTTGAAGGGACAGGGGCGTACACTGAAGCTTTCTTT	CSVEGTGAYTEAFF	TRBJ1-1	NA	TRBD1	TRBV29-1
TGCGCCAGCAGTCCCGGGACTAGCGGGGGGACCCAGTACTTC	CASSPGTSGGTQYF	TRBJ2-5	NA	TRBD2	TRBV5-1
TGTGCCAGCAGCTCGGGAAATCAGCCCCAGCATTTT	CASSSGNQPQHF	TRBJ1-5	NA	NA	TRBV7-9
TGTGCCAGCAGCTCGGGACTAGCGGGTCAGCCCCAGCATTTT	CASSSGLAGQPQHF	TRBJ1-5	NA	NA	TRBV7-8
TGCGCCAGCAGGGGGACTAGCGGGAGGATTACAGATACGCAGTATTTT	CASRGTSGRITDTQYF	TRBJ2-3	NA	TRBD2	TRBV5-1
TGTGCCAGCAGTGGGGGCTTCGCTGGGGCCAACGTCCTGACTTTC	CASSGGFAGANVLTF	TRBJ2-6	NA	NA	TRBV6-5
TGTGCCAGCGCTCCCCATCTGCAGGGAGGGAATCAGCCCCAGCATTTT	CASAPHLQGGNQPQHF	TRBJ1-5	NA	NA	TRBV28
TGCGCCAGCAGCTTGGGGGCAGATAGTGGCTACACCTTC	CASSLGADSGYTF	TRBJ1-2	NA	NA	TRBV5-1
TGTGCCAGCAGTTTCGGTATAGGGGAAGGGCACAATGAGCAGTTCTTC	CASSFGIGEGHNEQFF	TRBJ2-1	NA	NA	TRBV6-5
TGTGCCAGCAGTTTAGCGCCATTTGGGGGGACAGGCGTTCTATATGGCTACACCTTC	CASSLAPFGGTGVLYGYTF	TRBJ1-2	NA	TRBD1	TRBV27
TGCGCCAGCAGCTTGGAGGCAGGGGGCTATGGCTACACCTTC	CASSLEAGGYGYTF	TRBJ1-2	few	TRBD1	TRBV5-1
TGTGCCAGCAGCCACCCGGGGGGGCACACCGGGGAGCTGTTTTTT	CASSHPGGHTGELFF	TRBJ2-2	few	TRBD2	TRBV6-5
TGTGCCAGCAGCTCGAAGGACAGGGCGGCGAACGAGCAGTACTTC	CASSSKDRAANEQYF	TRBJ2-7	NA	TRBD1	TRBV5-4
TGTGCCAGCACCCCAGCGGGGGGCGGGTATGAGCAGTTCTTC	CASTPAGGGYEQFF	TRBJ2-1	few	TRBD2	TRBV6-5
TGTGCCTGGAAATTGCCGGGAGGGTACGGGAATGAGCAGTTCTTC	CAWKLPGGYGNEQFF	TRBJ2-1	NA	TRBD2	TRBV30
TGTGCCTGGAGTGTACAGGGGCTAAATCAGCCCCAGCATTTT	CAWSVQGLNQPQHF	TRBJ1-5	NA	TRBD1	TRBV30
TGTGCCAGCACCAAAACGTTTCGGGAGAACACTGAAGCTTTCTTT	CASTKTFRENTEAFF	TRBJ1-1	NA	NA	TRBV28
TGTGCCAGCAGCTTACTGGGCCACTCTGGAAACACCATATATTTT	CASSLLGHSGNTIYF	TRBJ1-3	once	NA	TRBV7-2
TGTGCCAGCAGCTTAATAGGAGCGGGCACAGATACGCAGTATTTT	CASSLIGAGTDTQYF	TRBJ2-3	few	NA	TRBV11-2
TGCGCCAGCAGCCTTGGGACTAGCGGGATTTACAATGAGCAGTTCTTC	CASSLGTSGIYNEQFF	TRBJ2-1	many	TRBD2	TRBV4-1
TGTGCTAGTGGTTTGGTACTGGGGGCAAACAGGGGTGAGAACACTGAAGCTTTCTTT	CASGLVLGANRGENTEAFF	TRBJ1-1	NA	TRBD1	TRBV12-5
TGTGCCAGCAGTGAGCGGGGGGGCTACAATGAGCAGTTCTTC	CASSERGGYNEQFF	TRBJ2-1	few	TRBD2	TRBV6-4
TGTGCCAGCGGGAGCAGACAGGGACTAGCGGGGCTTAGACAAGAGACCCAGTACTTC	CASGSRQGLAGLRQETQYF	TRBJ2-5	once	TRBD2	TRBV2
TGTGCCAGCAGTAGCGGACAGTTCTCTGGAAACACCATATATTTT	CASSSGQFSGNTIYF	TRBJ1-3	NA	NA	TRBV27
TGTGCCACCAGCTACCGCCGGACTAGCGGGGCCCTCCAAGAGACCCAGTACTTC	CATSYRRTSGALQETQYF	TRBJ2-5	NA	TRBD2	TRBV15
TGTGCCATCAGTCGGACTAGCGGGGATGTATTGGAGACCCAGTACTTC	CAISRTSGDVLETQYF	TRBJ2-5	NA	TRBD2	TRBV10-3
TGTGCCAGCAGCTTAGACAGGGTGGTCAACTATGGCTACACCTTC	CASSLDRVVNYGYTF	TRBJ1-2	NA	NA	TRBV7-2
TGTGCCAGCAGCCCGGCAGGGCGCAATCAGCCCCAGCATTTT	CASSPAGRNQPQHF	TRBJ1-5	NA	NA	TRBV5-6